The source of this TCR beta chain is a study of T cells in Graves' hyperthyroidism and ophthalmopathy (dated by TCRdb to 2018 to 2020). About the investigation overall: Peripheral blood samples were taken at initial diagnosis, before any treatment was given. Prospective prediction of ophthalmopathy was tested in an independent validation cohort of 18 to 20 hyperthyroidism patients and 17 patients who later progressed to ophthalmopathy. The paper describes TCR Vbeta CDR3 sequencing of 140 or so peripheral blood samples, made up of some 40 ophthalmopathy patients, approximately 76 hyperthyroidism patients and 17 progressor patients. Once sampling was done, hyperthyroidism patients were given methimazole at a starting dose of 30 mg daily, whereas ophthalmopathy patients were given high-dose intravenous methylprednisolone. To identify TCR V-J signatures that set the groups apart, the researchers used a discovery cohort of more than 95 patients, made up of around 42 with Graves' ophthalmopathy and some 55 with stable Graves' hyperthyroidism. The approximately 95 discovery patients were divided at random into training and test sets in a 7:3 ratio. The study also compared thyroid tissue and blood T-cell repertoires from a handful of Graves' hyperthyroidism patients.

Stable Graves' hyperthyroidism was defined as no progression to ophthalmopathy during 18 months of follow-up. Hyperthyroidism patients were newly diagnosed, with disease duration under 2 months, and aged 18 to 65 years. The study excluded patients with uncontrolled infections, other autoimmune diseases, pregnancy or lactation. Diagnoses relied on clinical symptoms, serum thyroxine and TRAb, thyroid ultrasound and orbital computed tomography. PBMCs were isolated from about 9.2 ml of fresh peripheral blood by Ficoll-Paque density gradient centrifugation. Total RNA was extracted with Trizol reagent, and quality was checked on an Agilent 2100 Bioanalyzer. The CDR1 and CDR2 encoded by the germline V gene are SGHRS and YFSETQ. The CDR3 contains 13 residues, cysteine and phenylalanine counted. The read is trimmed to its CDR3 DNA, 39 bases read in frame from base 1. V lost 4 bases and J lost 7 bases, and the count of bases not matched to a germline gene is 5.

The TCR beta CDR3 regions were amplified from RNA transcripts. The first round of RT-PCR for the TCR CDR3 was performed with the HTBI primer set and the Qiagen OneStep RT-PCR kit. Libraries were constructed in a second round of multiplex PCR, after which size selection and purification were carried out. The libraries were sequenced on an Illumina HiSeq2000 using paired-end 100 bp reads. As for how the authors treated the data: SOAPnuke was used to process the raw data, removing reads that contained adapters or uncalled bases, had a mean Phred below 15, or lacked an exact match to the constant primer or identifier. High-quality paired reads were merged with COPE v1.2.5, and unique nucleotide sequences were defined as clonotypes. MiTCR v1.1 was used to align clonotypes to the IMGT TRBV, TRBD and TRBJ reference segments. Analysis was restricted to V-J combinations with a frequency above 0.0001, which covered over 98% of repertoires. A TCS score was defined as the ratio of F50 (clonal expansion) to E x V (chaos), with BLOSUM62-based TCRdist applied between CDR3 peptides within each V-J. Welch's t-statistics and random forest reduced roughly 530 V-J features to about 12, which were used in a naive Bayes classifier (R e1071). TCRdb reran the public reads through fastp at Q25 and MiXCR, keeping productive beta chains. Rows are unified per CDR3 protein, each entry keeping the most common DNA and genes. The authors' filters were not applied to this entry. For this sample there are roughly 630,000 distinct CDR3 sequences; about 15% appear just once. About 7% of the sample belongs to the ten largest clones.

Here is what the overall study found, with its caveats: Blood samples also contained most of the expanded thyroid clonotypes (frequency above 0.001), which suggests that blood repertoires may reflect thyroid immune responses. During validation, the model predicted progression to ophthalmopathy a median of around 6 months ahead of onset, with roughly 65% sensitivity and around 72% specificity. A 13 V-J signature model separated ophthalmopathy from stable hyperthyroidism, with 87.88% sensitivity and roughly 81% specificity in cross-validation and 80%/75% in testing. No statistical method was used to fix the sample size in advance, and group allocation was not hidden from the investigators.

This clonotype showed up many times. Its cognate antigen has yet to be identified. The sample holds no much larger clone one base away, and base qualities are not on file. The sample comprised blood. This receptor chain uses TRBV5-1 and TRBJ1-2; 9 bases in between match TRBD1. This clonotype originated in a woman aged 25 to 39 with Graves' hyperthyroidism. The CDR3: CASSVGQGTGYTF. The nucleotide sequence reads TGCGCCAGCAGCGTAGGACAGGGGACTGGCTACACCTTC.